The entry below gives a single T cell receptor beta chain sequence along with its context. Trimming stripped 5 bases from V and 7 bases from J, with 15 bases between. CDR1 is LNHDA, CDR2 SQIVND, per germline (reference sequence). The CDR3 length is 14 residues. The sample originates from a study of blood T cell repertoires in COVID-19. Study details: T cells, B-cell-depleted T cells, or PBMCs provided the cDNA or gDNA that served as material.

The assay was immunoSEQ multiplex PCR, and TCRdb's table has in-frame clones only and misses some. The sample has 95,000 to 120,000 clones, about 85% seen once. The sequence was obtained from a man aged 35 to 55 with acute or convalescent COVID-19. This chain connects TRBV19 to TRBJ2-4; maybe TRBD1 (6 bases). Sequenced: peripheral blood. This CDR3 is CASSDTGTRNIQYF. DNA of the CDR3: TGTGCCAGTAGTGATACAGGGACGCGGAACATTCAGTACTTC.